This T cell receptor (beta chain) was documented in a study of Ad26.COV2.S vaccination and SARS-CoV-2 variants (dated by TCRdb to the early 2020s). The study in broad terms: Vaccine-arm donors came from COV1001, a multicentre, randomized, double-blind, placebo-controlled phase I-IIa trial of Ad26.COV2.S in healthy adults. Dosing of Ad26.COV2.S was intramuscular, at either 5x10^10 or 1x10^11 viral particles, delivered as one shot or as two shots spaced 56 days apart. Sequencing of the TCRbeta repertoire served to evaluate the specificity and breadth of SARS-CoV-2-reactive T cell receptors following Ad26.COV2.S vaccination. The TCR-sequenced set comprised approximately 32 samples: some 20 Ad26.COV2.S vaccine recipients, 5 placebo recipients and 8 SARS-CoV-2 convalescent individuals. Participants in the trial were split at random into five groups of five each, receiving low-dose or high-dose Ad26.COV2.S once or twice, or else placebo on both occasions. Blinding of investigators to trial group allocation was maintained during experiments and outcome assessment. Broad study findings and their caveats: The authors noted that total T cell responses may have been underestimated by the TCR breadth and depth analyses. Compared with placebo recipients, Ad26.COV2.S recipients showed higher spike-specific TCR breadth (P = 0.0014). Comparing responses between vaccine doses or regimens was not something the study was powered to do. Non-spike TCR breadth was comparable between vaccine and placebo recipients, consistent with the vaccine containing only spike. After vaccination, spike-specific CD8+ and CD4+ T cell responses were reported to show substantial breadth.

From V the trimming removes 5 bases and from J it removes 8 bases, while the gene matches leave 9 bases of the junction unaccounted for. CDR1 and CDR2 are drawn from the germline V gene: SGHTA, FQGNSA. The cysteine opens and the phenylalanine closes a CDR3 of 15 amino acids. Only the CDR3 DNA stays, 45 bases, in frame from base 1. What the treatment or condition label conveys for this sample: roughly 19 received Ad26.COV2.S at low or high dose, single or two shots; about 5 received placebo; per-sample allocation not given. For vaccine and placebo recipients, the sequenced repertoires came from samples collected on day 63 after the first injection. Between 29 July and 7 August 2020, Cohort 1b enrolled about 27 adults aged 18-55 years at one site in Boston, USA. Ad26.COV2.S consisted of a replication-incompetent adenovirus type 26 vector by which a prefusion-stabilized SARS-CoV-2 spike protein from the original Wuhan strain was expressed.

TCRbeta CDR3 regions were sequenced with the immunoSEQ Assay. After extraction, genomic DNA underwent amplification by bias-controlled multiplex PCR, followed by high-throughput sequencing. In the paper's pipeline: To quantify the absolute abundance of every unique TCRbeta CDR3 region, sequences were collapsed and filtered. Usable DNA was measured by amplifying reference genes present in all nucleated cells, and TCRbeta template counts were normalized to that usable DNA to estimate T cell fraction. Repertoire TCRs were annotated as SARS-CoV-2-specific by exact matching of V gene, CDR3 amino acid sequence and J gene to a known reactive TCR set. The reference SARS-CoV-2 TCR set was obtained from MIRA and was filtered for enrichment in COVID-19-positive ImmuneCODE repertoires, whereby public or cross-reactive TCRs were removed. Using the MIRA antigens, annotated TCRs were further analysed by specific ORF or by position within an ORF. Depth was the summed frequency of annotated unique rearrangements, while breadth was defined as annotated unique rearrangements over total unique productive rearrangements. Group comparisons of TCR breadth used two-sided Wilcoxon rank-sum tests. This is the immuneACCESS table as TCRdb keeps it, with only in-frame sequences that have V and J called. A part of the clones is gone; compared with another copy, unresolved V genes explain less than half, and the rest is unexplained. The DNA was the basis for D and trimming; V, J and clone size are from that table. The sample contains around 340,000 clones, about 88% of them found a single time. In total, the top ten clones hold around 5.8% of the sample.

Concerning this clone: What antigen it recognizes has not been identified. One base away there is no much larger clone; base qualities are not given.

Sequenced here: peripheral blood, sampled in a trial of Ad26.COV2.S vaccine versus placebo. This sequence uses TRBV7-2 and TRBJ1-6; the central 7 bases match TRBD1. This TCR was sampled from a person between 18 and 65 years old who received the Ad26.COV2.S COVID-19 vaccine or a placebo. The DNA sequence is as follows: TGTGCCAGCAGCCAAAGGCAGGGGGGGGATTCACCCCTCCACTTT. Translation gives CASSQRQGGDSPLHF.